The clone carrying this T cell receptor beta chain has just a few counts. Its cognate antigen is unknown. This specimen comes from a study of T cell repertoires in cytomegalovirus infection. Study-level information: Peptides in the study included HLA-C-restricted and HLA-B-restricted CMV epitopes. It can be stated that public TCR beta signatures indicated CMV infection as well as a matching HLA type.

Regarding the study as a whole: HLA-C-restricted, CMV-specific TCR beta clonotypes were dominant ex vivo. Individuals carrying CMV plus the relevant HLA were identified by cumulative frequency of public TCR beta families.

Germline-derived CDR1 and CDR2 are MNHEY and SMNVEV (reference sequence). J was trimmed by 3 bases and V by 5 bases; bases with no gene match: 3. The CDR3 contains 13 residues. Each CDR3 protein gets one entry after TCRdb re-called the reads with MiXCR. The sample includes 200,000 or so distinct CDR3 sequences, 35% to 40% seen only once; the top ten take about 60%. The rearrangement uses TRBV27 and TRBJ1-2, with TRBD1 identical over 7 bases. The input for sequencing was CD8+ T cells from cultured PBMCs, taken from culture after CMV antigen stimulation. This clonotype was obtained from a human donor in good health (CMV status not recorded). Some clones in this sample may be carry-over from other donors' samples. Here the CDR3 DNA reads TGTGCCAGCAGTATCAGGGGGGACTATGGCTACACCTTC. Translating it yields CASSIRGDYGYTF.